These T cell receptor beta chains were read from a single sample in a study of CD8 T cells in Susac syndrome. From the immunoSEQ multiplex PCR reads, TCRdb called clonotypes with MiXCR, one entry per CDR3 protein. The profile shows some 300,000 distinct CDR3 sequences, roughly 85% of them singletons. The sample comprised CD8+ T cells from PBMCs. The receptors were sampled from a human donor with multiple sclerosis. CDR3s include the opening cysteine and the closing phenylalanine or tryptophan. A D gene is named only where the DNA matches it firmly. Clone sizes are given selectively: once, few, many, or a class where the clone is expanded.

TRBJ1-1	TRBV28	NA	NA	CASSPRIGEGLPAAFF	TGTGCCAGCAGTCCCAGAATAGGGGAAGGACTACCTGCCGCTTTCTTT
TRBJ2-7	TRBV14	NA	NA	CASSQDWDEQYF	TGTGCCAGCAGCCAAGATTGGGACGAGCAGTACTTC
TRBJ1-6	TRBV20-1	NA	TRBD1	CSARGTGISPLHF	TGCAGTGCAAGGGGGACAGGGATTTCACCCCTCCACTTT
TRBJ2-3	TRBV6-2/TRBV6-3	NA	NA	CANSYDAVTDTQYF	TGTGCCAACAGTTACGATGCGGTCACAGATACGCAGTATTTT
TRBJ2-1	TRBV29-1	NA	TRBD2	CSVLHPGGPYNEQFF	TGCAGCGTGCTCCATCCGGGAGGGCCATACAATGAGCAGTTCTTC
TRBJ2-7	TRBV10-2	NA	NA	CASRDDRSYEQYF	TGCGCCAGCAGGGACGACAGGTCCTACGAGCAGTACTTC
TRBJ2-3	TRBV9	NA	NA	CASSGTGPHSSDTQYF	TGTGCCAGCAGCGGGACGGGCCCCCATAGTTCAGATACGCAGTATTTT
TRBJ2-5	TRBV9	NA	TRBD2	CASSVAPTSGRRETQYF	TGTGCCAGCAGCGTGGCTCCGACTAGCGGGAGACGTGAGACCCAGTACTTC
TRBJ2-7	TRBV20-1	NA	TRBD2	CSARAREAYEQYF	TGCAGTGCTAGAGCGCGGGAGGCCTACGAGCAGTACTTC
TRBJ2-3	TRBV7-9	NA	TRBD2	CASSPPPGLAGTWENTQYF	TGTGCCAGCAGCCCTCCTCCGGGACTAGCGGGAACGTGGGAAAATACGCAGTATTTT
TRBJ2-7	TRBV7-9	NA	NA	CASSSDPPGPQRYF	TGTGCCAGCAGCTCCGACCCGCCCGGACCCCAGCGGTACTTC
TRBJ2-3	TRBV9	few	NA	CASSFEGGTDTQYF	TGTGCCAGCAGCTTTGAGGGGGGCACAGATACGCAGTATTTT
TRBJ2-1	TRBV19	NA	NA	CASSIGQAYNEQFF	TGTGCCAGTAGTATAGGACAAGCCTACAATGAGCAGTTCTTC
TRBJ2-1	TRBV13	NA	NA	CASSLDTRRLQFF	TGTGCCAGCAGCTTAGATACCCGCCGGCTCCAGTTCTTC
TRBJ1-1	TRBV28	NA	NA	CASSWITEAFF	TGTGCCAGCAGTTGGATCACTGAAGCTTTCTTT
TRBJ2-7	TRBV27	NA	TRBD1	CASRETGSKKNEQYF	TGTGCCAGCAGGGAGACAGGGAGTAAGAAAAACGAGCAGTACTTC
TRBJ2-1	TRBV9	NA	TRBD2	CASSASIKLAGGGNEQFF	TGTGCCAGCAGCGCTTCCATTAAACTAGCGGGAGGGGGCAATGAGCAGTTCTTC
TRBJ1-1	TRBV20-1	NA	NA	CSAQSGKTEAFF	TGCAGTGCCCAGTCAGGGAAAACTGAAGCTTTCTTT
TRBJ2-5	TRBV28	NA	NA	CASSFVAGFETQYF	TGTGCCAGCAGTTTTGTGGCCGGGTTTGAGACCCAGTACTTC
TRBJ2-7	TRBV18	NA	NA	CASSPPKGSDPYEQYF	TGTGCCAGCTCACCACCGAAGGGATCGGACCCCTACGAGCAGTACTTC
TRBJ2-1	TRBV2	NA	TRBD2	CASSERGRLAGDRQFF	TGTGCCAGCAGTGAGAGGGGTAGACTAGCGGGAGATCGGCAGTTCTTC
TRBJ2-2	TRBV12-3/TRBV12-4	NA	TRBD2	CASSFRREGPGELFF	TGTGCCAGCAGTTTCCGGCGGGAGGGTCCCGGGGAGCTGTTTTTT
TRBJ2-5	TRBV27	NA	NA	CASVFQETQYF	TGTGCCAGCGTATTCCAAGAGACCCAGTACTTC
TRBJ2-7	TRBV27	once	TRBD1	CASSLGTGGIDEQYF	TGTGCCAGCAGTTTAGGGACAGGGGGAATCGACGAGCAGTACTTC
TRBJ2-1	TRBV18	NA	NA	CASSPGVYEQFF	TGTGCCAGCTCACCGGGGGTGTATGAGCAGTTCTTC
TRBJ2-1	TRBV7-6	few	NA	CASSLVGNNEQFF	TGTGCCAGCAGCTTAGTGGGAAACAATGAGCAGTTCTTC
TRBJ2-5	TRBV6-5	NA	NA	CASSYENQETQYF	TGTGCCAGCAGTTACGAGAATCAGGAGACCCAGTACTTC
TRBJ1-2	TRBV9	NA	NA	CASSVDPSETDPYGYTF	TGTGCCAGCAGCGTTGACCCTTCCGAGACAGATCCTTATGGCTACACCTTC
TRBJ2-5	TRBV5-1	NA	TRBD2	CASSWGKMLSGSLEETQYF	TGCGCCAGCAGCTGGGGGAAAATGCTTAGCGGGAGCTTAGAAGAGACCCAGTACTTC
TRBJ2-1	TRBV7-3	NA	NA	CASSLRPGAPGTTPIASYNEQFF	TGTGCCAGCAGCTTAAGACCGGGGGCCCCCGGGACTACTCCTATAGCTTCCTACAATGAGCAGTTCTTC
TRBJ2-3	TRBV13	NA	TRBD2	CASSYGTSGRNTQYF	TGTGCCAGCAGCTATGGGACTAGCGGGAGGAATACGCAGTATTTT
TRBJ2-2	TRBV29-1	NA	TRBD2	CSVRGRGGTGELFF	TGCAGCGTCAGAGGAAGGGGAGGGACCGGGGAGCTGTTTTTT
TRBJ1-1	TRBV10-3	NA	TRBD1	CAISVNSGQGAGNTEAFF	TGTGCCATCAGTGTAAATTCGGGACAGGGGGCTGGGAACACTGAAGCTTTCTTT
TRBJ1-1	TRBV19	NA	NA	CASNKGRTEAFF	TGTGCCAGTAATAAGGGCCGGACTGAAGCTTTCTTT
TRBJ1-3	TRBV12-3/TRBV12-4	few	NA	CASSLGPGSGNTIYF	TGTGCCAGCAGTTTAGGGCCGGGCAGTGGAAACACCATATATTTT
TRBJ1-2	TRBV27	NA	NA	CGSGTVNYGYTF	TGTGGAAGTGGGACGGTTAACTATGGCTACACCTTC
TRBJ2-5	TRBV25-1	NA	NA	CASSEYRGRERETQYF	TGTGCCAGCAGTGAATATAGGGGGAGGGAGCGAGAGACCCAGTACTTC
TRBJ2-7	TRBV28	NA	NA	CASSLSFPGTFFREQYF	TGTGCCAGCAGTTTGTCCTTTCCCGGGACTTTTTTCCGCGAGCAGTACTTC
TRBJ2-1	TRBV9	once	NA	CASSVDTVYNEQFF	TGTGCCAGCAGCGTAGATACAGTTTACAATGAGCAGTTCTTC
TRBJ2-4	TRBV28	NA	NA	CASSLFGEAKNIQYF	TGTGCCAGCAGTTTGTTCGGGGAAGCCAAAAACATTCAGTACTTC
TRBJ2-2	TRBV6-5	few	TRBD2	CASSLTSGNTGELFF	TGTGCCAGCAGTTTGACTAGCGGGAACACCGGGGAGCTGTTTTTT
TRBJ1-2	TRBV27	NA	NA	CASSPVGANYGYTF	TGTGCCAGCAGTCCCGTGGGGGCTAACTATGGCTACACCTTC
TRBJ1-4	TRBV18	once	NA	CASSPPKGTQIEKLFF	TGTGCCAGCTCACCACCGAAGGGGACCCAAATCGAAAAACTGTTTTTT
TRBJ2-1	TRBV5-5	NA	NA	CASSLSWRALGNEQFF	TGTGCCAGCAGCTTGAGTTGGCGGGCCCTAGGGAATGAGCAGTTCTTC
TRBJ2-7	TRBV12-3/TRBV12-4	NA	NA	CASSMDGVLSYEQYF	TGTGCCAGCAGTATGGACGGAGTTCTCTCCTACGAGCAGTACTTC
TRBJ2-1	TRBV7-9	NA	NA	CASSLGNSDNEQFF	TGTGCCAGCAGCTTAGGGAATAGCGACAATGAGCAGTTCTTC